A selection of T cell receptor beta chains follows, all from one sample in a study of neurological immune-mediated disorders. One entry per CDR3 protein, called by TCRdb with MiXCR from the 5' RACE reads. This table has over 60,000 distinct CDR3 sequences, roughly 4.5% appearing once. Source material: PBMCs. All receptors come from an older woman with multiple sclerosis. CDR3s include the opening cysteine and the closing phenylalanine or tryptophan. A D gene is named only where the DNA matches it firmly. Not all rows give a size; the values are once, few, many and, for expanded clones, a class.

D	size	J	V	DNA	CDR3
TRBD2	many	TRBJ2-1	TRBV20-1	TGCAGTGCTACTAGCGGGAGGACCAATGAGCAGTTCTTC	CSATSGRTNEQFF
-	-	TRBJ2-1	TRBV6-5	TGTGCCAGCAGAGGAGCCAATGAGCAGTTCTTC	CASRGANEQFF
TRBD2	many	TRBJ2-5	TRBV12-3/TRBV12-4	TGTGCCAGCACTTTAGCGGGAGGGGAGACCCAGTACTTC	CASTLAGGETQYF
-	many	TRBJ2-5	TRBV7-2	TGTGCCAGCAGCTCCCGGGCTGTACAAGAGACCCAGTACTTC	CASSSRAVQETQYF
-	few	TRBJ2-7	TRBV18	TGTGCCAGCTCACTTACGGGAGAGCAGTACTTC	CASSLTGEQYF
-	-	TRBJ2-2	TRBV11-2	TGTGCCAGCAGCTCAAAAAACTGGCTGAACACCGGGGAGCTGTTTTTT	CASSSKNWLNTGELFF
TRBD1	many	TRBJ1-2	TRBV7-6	TGTGCCAGCAGCTTATCCCCGACAGGGGACGGTGGCTACACCTTC	CASSLSPTGDGGYTF
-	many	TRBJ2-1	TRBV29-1	TGCAGCGTTGATCTGGGAACCGGGGCTTACAATGAGCAGTTCTTC	CSVDLGTGAYNEQFF
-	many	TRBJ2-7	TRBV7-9	TGTGCCAGCAGCTTAGGTGGGGGAGGCATGCTTGGAAACTACGAGCAGTACTTC	CASSLGGGGMLGNYEQYF
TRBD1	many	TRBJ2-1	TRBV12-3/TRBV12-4	TGTGCCAGCAGTTCAGACAGGGGCCCCTACAATGAGCAGTTCTTC	CASSSDRGPYNEQFF
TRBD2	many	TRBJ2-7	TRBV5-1	TGCGCCAGCAGCCAGTCCGGGACTAGCGGGTTCTACGAGCAGTACTTC	CASSQSGTSGFYEQYF
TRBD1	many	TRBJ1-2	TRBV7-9	TGTGCCAGCAGCCCCATCAGACAGGGGGCCAACTATGGCTACACCTTC	CASSPIRQGANYGYTF
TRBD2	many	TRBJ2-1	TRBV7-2	TGTGCCAGCAGCGGAACCGGGACGCGGGGGAATGAGCAGTTCTTC	CASSGTGTRGNEQFF
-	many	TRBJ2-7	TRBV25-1	TGTGCCAGCAGGCCGGGACTGGCCTCCTACGAGCAGTACTTC	CASRPGLASYEQYF
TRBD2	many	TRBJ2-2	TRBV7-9	TGTGCCAGCAGCCCGCGATGGGGGGAGGGCCCCGACGGGGAGCTGTTTTTT	CASSPRWGEGPDGELFF
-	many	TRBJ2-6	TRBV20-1	TGCAGTGCTAGAGAAAGCAGGGTACAATCTGGGGCCAACGTCCTGACTTTC	CSARESRVQSGANVLTF
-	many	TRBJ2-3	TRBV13	TGTGCCAGCAGCTTATCGGCAGATACGCAGTATTTT	CASSLSADTQYF
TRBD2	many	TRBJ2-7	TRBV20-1	TGCAGTGCTACACACTTACTAGCGGGAATCTACGAGCAGTACTTC	CSATHLLAGIYEQYF
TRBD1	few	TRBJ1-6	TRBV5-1	TGCGCCAGCAGCTTGGTACAGGGGGCCGAGAATTCACCCCTCCACTTT	CASSLVQGAENSPLHF
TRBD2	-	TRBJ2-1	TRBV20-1	TGCAGTGCTAGGAATTTGAATCGGGGCGGGAGAGCCTACAATGAGCAGTTCTTC	CSARNLNRGGRAYNEQFF
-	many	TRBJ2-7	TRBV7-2	TGTGCCAGCAGCTTGGGACTCCGGGGCAGGCAGACCTACGAGCAGTACTTC	CASSLGLRGRQTYEQYF
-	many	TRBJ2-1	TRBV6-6	TGTGCCAGCAGTGTGTTCGATGAGCAGTTCTTC	CASSVFDEQFF
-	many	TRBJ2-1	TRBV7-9	TGTGCCAGCAGCTTAGCCGTTTCTCCTGAGCAGTTCTTC	CASSLAVSPEQFF
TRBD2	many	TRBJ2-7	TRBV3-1	TGTGCCAGCAGCCGTTCTAGCGGGAGGTTCTCCTACGAGCAGTACTTC	CASSRSSGRFSYEQYF
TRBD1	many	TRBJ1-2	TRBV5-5	TGTGCCAGCAGGGATACAGGGGGTACCTATGGCTACACCTTC	CASRDTGGTYGYTF
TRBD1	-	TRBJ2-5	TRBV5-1	TGCGCCAGCAGCTTGCGGACAGGCGAAGAGACCCAGTACTTC	CASSLRTGEETQYF
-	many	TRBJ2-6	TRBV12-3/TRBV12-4	TGTGCCAGCAGTTGGACCTCTGGGGCCAACGTCCTGACTTTC	CASSWTSGANVLTF
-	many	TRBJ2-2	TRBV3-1	TGTGCCAGCAGCCAGGTCGGGGAGCTGTTTTTT	CASSQVGELFF